The entry below gives a single T cell receptor (beta chain) sequence along with its context. In this sample, this clone turned up once. It lacks a known antigen. Base-call qualities are not available, and no considerably larger clone is one nucleotide away. The data were taken from a study of T cell responses to AZD1222 COVID-19 vaccine (dated by TCRdb to about 2021). Notes on the research overall: AZD1222 recipients whose second dose came at about 4 weeks and those whose second dose came at about 12 weeks were combined into one group, since spike-specific TCR depth and breadth did not differ between the two schedules. Trial participants were enrolled into age subgroups of 18-55, 56-69 and 70-plus years, which contained around 150, 29 and 61 TCR-sequenced participants, respectively. TCR sequencing covered 233 trial participants: 207 given two doses of AZD1222 and about 26 given two doses of MenACWY control vaccine. What the research found in general, with its limitations: Participants were mostly white British and included more females than males, and it was suggested by the authors that clonal diversity may have been underestimated. Because no day 14 peak-response samples were available, repertoires were characterized only after the peak T cell response. Reportedly, almost half of the unique spike-specific TCRs recognized epitopes lying outside the regions that are mutated in the B.1.351 and B.1.1.7 variants. In the small 56-69-year group, the increase in depth fell short of significance, most likely because of low power. After two AZD1222 doses, spike-specific TCR breadth and depth were significantly higher than at day 0 and than in MenACWY recipients. Conclusions about previously exposed vaccinees are limited, since just five or six AZD1222 recipients were seropositive for SARS-CoV-2 at baseline. The vaccine-associated CD4 TCRs covered the entire spike protein, and the dominant responses fell in regions 160-218 and 743-854.

Explained via the paper, the time point label denotes: baseline before first vaccination. The vaccinee samples were drawn from two UK trials, COV001 and COV002, one of which was a single-blind randomized controlled phase 2/3 trial testing AZD1222 (ChAdOx1 nCoV-19) in healthy adults. Trial participant PBMC samples were collected at day 0 and day 28 after the second dose for TCRbeta chain sequencing. The CDR3 regions of human TCRbeta chains were analyzed by immunosequencing. In the authors' own workflow: Repertoire TCRs were matched against a reference library of SARS-CoV-2-specific TCRs generated with the MIRA antigen-specificity platform. Breadth was defined as the fraction of unique TCRs that were SARS-CoV-2-associated. Depth was defined as the fraction of total T cells that were SARS-CoV-2-associated. Using the MIRA data, each spike-specific TCR was mapped to the spike region that the TCR reacts to and placed in a CD4 or CD8 class. Log10-transformed breadth and depth values were compared by one-way ANOVA with Sidak's multiple comparisons tests. TCRdb retrieved this table from immuneACCESS and kept in-frame rearrangements only. Not all clones are present; in checked studies, unresolved V genes account for under half, and no reason is known for the remainder. Clone size and V and J calls were adopted from that table, with D and trimming inferred from the DNA. The sample table records 130,000 to 150,000 clones; 85% to 90% of these occur just once. Clones ranked in the top ten supply roughly 1.7% of the sample.

Inclusive of the bounding cysteine and phenylalanine, the CDR3 is 15 residues long. Kept here is only the CDR3 DNA, which spans 45 bases and is read in frame from base 1. As encoded in the germline V gene, CDR1 is MDHEN while CDR2 is SYDVKM. Deletion took 4 bases off V and 4 bases off J, with a span of 15 bases between the germline ends. This TCR was sampled from an adult in good health. This specimen consisted of peripheral blood, obtained on day 0 of AZD1222 vaccination. The rearrangement combines TRBV28 with TRBJ2-3; tentative D gene TRBD2, with 6 bases matching. The CDR3 protein sequence reads: CASSSPTRGPDTQYF. The nucleotides are TGTGCCAGCAGTTCCCCGACTAGAGGGCCAGATACGCAGTATTTT.